Listed below are T cell receptor beta chains from one sample, sequenced in a study of memory CD4+ T cells and cytomegalovirus serostatus. Only in-frame clones appear in the TCRdb table, and some are missing; sequencing was by immunoSEQ multiplex PCR. The sample includes roughly 39,000 clones, 60% to 85% of them seen just once. Sequenced input: memory CD4+ T cells from blood. The receptors were gathered from an adult in good health and CMV-seronegative. Each CDR3 is given with its conserved first and last residue. The order of the fields is CDR3 DNA, CDR3 protein, clone size, V gene, J gene, D gene. D genes are given only for firm matches. Clone sizes are given selectively: once, few, many, or a class where the clone is expanded.

CDR3 DNA: TGCAGCGCCCGAGTCCCGACTAGCGGGCAAGAGACCCAGTACTTC; CDR3 protein: CSARVPTSGQETQYF; clone size: -; V gene: TRBV29-1; J gene: TRBJ2-5; D gene: TRBD2
CDR3 DNA: TGTGCCAGCAGCTCAGGGGCGGAAAACATTCAGTACTTC; CDR3 protein: CASSSGAENIQYF; clone size: -; V gene: TRBV7-3; J gene: TRBJ2-4; D gene: -
CDR3 DNA: TGTGCCAGCAGCCAAGAAATGGGGGCGACAGGCCGCACCATATATTTT; CDR3 protein: CASSQEMGATGRTIYF; clone size: -; V gene: TRBV4-2; J gene: TRBJ1-3; D gene: -
CDR3 DNA: TGCAGTTCAAATCAGGGGAACGAGCAGTACTTC; CDR3 protein: CSSNQGNEQYF; clone size: -; V gene: TRBV20-1; J gene: TRBJ2-7; D gene: -
CDR3 DNA: TGTGCCAGCAGCGCGCTAGCGGGGGGGTCCATAGATACGCAGTATTTT; CDR3 protein: CASSALAGGSIDTQYF; clone size: -; V gene: TRBV7-3; J gene: TRBJ2-3; D gene: TRBD2
CDR3 DNA: TGTGCCTGGAGTGGAGTGTACAGCTTACAGGAGAATCAGCCCCAGCATTTT; CDR3 protein: CAWSGVYSLQENQPQHF; clone size: -; V gene: TRBV30; J gene: TRBJ1-5; D gene: -
CDR3 DNA: TGTGCCAGCAGCTTGAGAGGACAGTGGAATGAAAAACTGTTTTTT; CDR3 protein: CASSLRGQWNEKLFF; clone size: -; V gene: TRBV5-6; J gene: TRBJ1-4; D gene: -
CDR3 DNA: TGCGCCAGCAGTGAGAACCAGGCCGCTAATGAAAAACTGTTTTTT; CDR3 protein: CASSENQAANEKLFF; clone size: -; V gene: TRBV10-1; J gene: TRBJ1-4; D gene: -
CDR3 DNA: TGTGCCAGTGGGACAGGTTCCGAGCAGTACTTC; CDR3 protein: CASGTGSEQYF; clone size: medium-sized; V gene: TRBV19; J gene: TRBJ2-7; D gene: TRBD1
CDR3 DNA: TGCGCCAGCAGCTTCGGACAGGCCTCTGAAGCTTTCTTT; CDR3 protein: CASSFGQASEAFF; clone size: -; V gene: TRBV5-1; J gene: TRBJ1-1; D gene: TRBD1
CDR3 DNA: TGTGCCAGCAGCCCCCAACTGGGGGGATGGTTCTTC; CDR3 protein: CASSPQLGGWFF; clone size: once; V gene: TRBV7-2; J gene: TRBJ2-1; D gene: -
CDR3 DNA: TGTGCCAGCTCGCAACCCCCAGGGACCACTGAAGCTTTCTTT; CDR3 protein: CASSQPPGTTEAFF; clone size: -; V gene: TRBV6-5; J gene: TRBJ1-1; D gene: -
CDR3 DNA: TGTGCCAGCAGTTACTCATGGACTGGAGTCCAAGAGACCCAGTACTTC; CDR3 protein: CASSYSWTGVQETQYF; clone size: -; V gene: TRBV6-5; J gene: TRBJ2-5; D gene: -
CDR3 DNA: TGTGCCTGGAGTAGACGGACAGGAACATCTCAGGCAGATACGCAGTATTTT; CDR3 protein: CAWSRRTGTSQADTQYF; clone size: -; V gene: TRBV30; J gene: TRBJ2-3; D gene: TRBD1
CDR3 DNA: TGTGCCAGCAGCCTGGGACTTCAAAGTAGCACAGATACGCAGTATTTT; CDR3 protein: CASSLGLQSSTDTQYF; clone size: -; V gene: TRBV7-9; J gene: TRBJ2-3; D gene: -
CDR3 DNA: TGTGCCAGCAGCTTAGTAGGGACAGCTAAGGAAGCTTTCTTT; CDR3 protein: CASSLVGTAKEAFF; clone size: -; V gene: TRBV7-2; J gene: TRBJ1-1; D gene: TRBD1
CDR3 DNA: TGTGCCTGGGAGGTGGGAGAGGGCCATGGCTACACCTTC; CDR3 protein: CAWEVGEGHGYTF; clone size: few; V gene: TRBV30; J gene: TRBJ1-2; D gene: -
CDR3 DNA: TGCAGCTTTACAGATAACTATGGCTACACCTTC; CDR3 protein: CSFTDNYGYTF; clone size: -; V gene: TRBV29-1; J gene: TRBJ1-2; D gene: -
CDR3 DNA: TGTGCCAGTAGCTCCGGGGTTGGCTACACCTTC; CDR3 protein: CASSSGVGYTF; clone size: -; V gene: TRBV19; J gene: TRBJ1-2; D gene: -
CDR3 DNA: TGTGCCAGCAGTGAACTTAGGGGGCATGGCTACACCTTC; CDR3 protein: CASSELRGHGYTF; clone size: -; V gene: TRBV6-1; J gene: TRBJ1-2; D gene: TRBD1
CDR3 DNA: TGTGCCAGCAGCCAAGCTGGACAGGGGGCGGATTCACCCCTCCACTTT; CDR3 protein: CASSQAGQGADSPLHF; clone size: -; V gene: TRBV5-4; J gene: TRBJ1-6; D gene: TRBD1
CDR3 DNA: TGTGCCAGCAGCACCGGGACAGGGGGCGGGAGGGAGTTCTTC; CDR3 protein: CASSTGTGGGREFF; clone size: -; V gene: TRBV5-4; J gene: TRBJ2-1; D gene: TRBD1
CDR3 DNA: TGTGCCAGCAGCTTACTTCTCGGACCGAGCACAGATACGCAGTATTTT; CDR3 protein: CASSLLLGPSTDTQYF; clone size: once; V gene: TRBV7-9; J gene: TRBJ2-3; D gene: -
CDR3 DNA: TGCGCCAGCAGCTTGGCATATCAGGGGTCCTACGAGCAGTACTTC; CDR3 protein: CASSLAYQGSYEQYF; clone size: -; V gene: TRBV5-1; J gene: TRBJ2-7; D gene: -
CDR3 DNA: TGTGCCATCAGTGAGTCGATGACAGGGAGCGCGAACACCGGGGAGCTGTTTTTT; CDR3 protein: CAISESMTGSANTGELFF; clone size: -; V gene: TRBV10-3; J gene: TRBJ2-2; D gene: TRBD1
CDR3 DNA: TGTGCCAGCTCACCACCGCCGGGACAGGGGGCAACCGGGGAGCTGTTTTTT; CDR3 protein: CASSPPPGQGATGELFF; clone size: -; V gene: TRBV18; J gene: TRBJ2-2; D gene: TRBD1
CDR3 DNA: TGTGCCAGCAGACCCCTGGGGAACTCTGGAAACACCATATATTTT; CDR3 protein: CASRPLGNSGNTIYF; clone size: few; V gene: TRBV7-6; J gene: TRBJ1-3; D gene: -
CDR3 DNA: TGTGCCAGCAGCAGGAACACTGAAGCTTTCTTT; CDR3 protein: CASSRNTEAFF; clone size: -; V gene: TRBV5-4; J gene: TRBJ1-1; D gene: -
CDR3 DNA: TGTGCCAGCAGCAGTACAGGGGCTCGAGGCTACACCTTC; CDR3 protein: CASSSTGARGYTF; clone size: -; V gene: TRBV7-6; J gene: TRBJ1-2; D gene: TRBD1
CDR3 DNA: TGTGCCAGCAGCCCTGGGACAGGAGACTCCTACGAGCAGTACTTC; CDR3 protein: CASSPGTGDSYEQYF; clone size: -; V gene: TRBV5-6; J gene: TRBJ2-7; D gene: TRBD1
CDR3 DNA: TGTGCCAGCAGTTTCTTGAACACTGGGGCCAACGTCCTGACTTTC; CDR3 protein: CASSFLNTGANVLTF; clone size: few; V gene: TRBV27; J gene: TRBJ2-6; D gene: -
CDR3 DNA: TGTGCCAGCAGCCCACAAGGCGGGGGGGCGCGGAGGGATGAAGCTTTCTTT; CDR3 protein: CASSPQGGGARRDEAFF; clone size: once; V gene: TRBV16; J gene: TRBJ1-1; D gene: -
CDR3 DNA: TGTGCCAGCTCACCAACAGGGGGAGATAATTCACCCCTCCACTTT; CDR3 protein: CASSPTGGDNSPLHF; clone size: -; V gene: TRBV18; J gene: TRBJ1-6; D gene: TRBD1
CDR3 DNA: TGCGCCAGCAGCTTGACCTCGGACAGCAACTATGGCTACACCTTC; CDR3 protein: CASSLTSDSNYGYTF; clone size: -; V gene: TRBV5-1; J gene: TRBJ1-2; D gene: -
CDR3 DNA: TGTGCCAGCGGAGTCGGCAGGGGAGATTCACCCCTCCACTTT; CDR3 protein: CASGVGRGDSPLHF; clone size: -; V gene: TRBV9; J gene: TRBJ1-6; D gene: -
CDR3 DNA: TGTGCCAGCAGCACCGGGACAGGGGATTTTAACACTGAAGCTTTCTTT; CDR3 protein: CASSTGTGDFNTEAFF; clone size: -; V gene: TRBV27; J gene: TRBJ1-1; D gene: TRBD1
CDR3 DNA: TGTGCCAGCACCAAAGATTACCAGAACACCGGGGAGCTGTTTTTT; CDR3 protein: CASTKDYQNTGELFF; clone size: -; V gene: TRBV9; J gene: TRBJ2-2; D gene: -
CDR3 DNA: TGTGCCAGCAGCCCTACGGGGGAAGATCAGCCCCAGCATTTT; CDR3 protein: CASSPTGEDQPQHF; clone size: -; V gene: TRBV7-6; J gene: TRBJ1-5; D gene: -
CDR3 DNA: TGCGCCAGCAGCTTGGTTGGGGGCAATCAGCCCCAGCATTTT; CDR3 protein: CASSLVGGNQPQHF; clone size: -; V gene: TRBV5-1; J gene: TRBJ1-5; D gene: -
CDR3 DNA: TGTGCCAGCCGACAGGAGTTGAACACTGAAGCTTTCTTT; CDR3 protein: CASRQELNTEAFF; clone size: -; V gene: TRBV19; J gene: TRBJ1-1; D gene: -
CDR3 DNA: TGTGCCAGCAGCCCAGGGACAGTCCGGAACTATGGCTACACCTTC; CDR3 protein: CASSPGTVRNYGYTF; clone size: -; V gene: TRBV7-2; J gene: TRBJ1-2; D gene: TRBD1
CDR3 DNA: TGCAGCGTTGAAGAGGGGGGCTACACCTTC; CDR3 protein: CSVEEGGYTF; clone size: -; V gene: TRBV29-1; J gene: TRBJ1-2; D gene: -
CDR3 DNA: TGTGCCAGCAGCTTCAGGGGTGGAGTGGCTGAAGCTTTCTTT; CDR3 protein: CASSFRGGVAEAFF; clone size: -; V gene: TRBV5-8; J gene: TRBJ1-1; D gene: -
CDR3 DNA: TGTGCCAGTAGTATAGATTCAGGGTCCACTGAAGCTTTCTTT; CDR3 protein: CASSIDSGSTEAFF; clone size: few; V gene: TRBV19; J gene: TRBJ1-1; D gene: -
CDR3 DNA: TGTGCCAGCAGCTCTGGACTAGCGAAAAAGACCCAGTACTTC; CDR3 protein: CASSSGLAKKTQYF; clone size: once; V gene: TRBV6-5; J gene: TRBJ2-5; D gene: TRBD2